This T cell receptor (beta chain) was obtained from a study of blood T cell repertoires in COVID-19. Method: immunoSEQ multiplex PCR; TCRdb's copy keeps in-frame clones and lacks some. The table has 100,000 to 150,000 clones, 86% seen once. The CDR3 length is 18 residues. Trimming stripped 5 bases from V and 0 bases from J, with 17 bases between. Germline V CDR1 and CDR2: SGHTA, FQGNSA. In terms of age and location, participants ranged from roughly 18 to 100 years and lived in about two dozen US areas. Cohorts were assigned according to the clinical history that participants reported. Recovered Cohort 3 donors showed two negative PCRs, clearance, or symptom resolution.

The source is a woman between 50 and 59 years old who had recovered from COVID-19. The specimen sequenced was PBMCs or T cells enriched from blood (not recorded which). The gene calls are TRBV7-2 and TRBJ1-6; D uncertain. The CDR3 loop reads CASSLPQGRSSYNSPLHF. The CDR3 bases are TGTGCCAGCAGCCTCCCTCAAGGTCGGAGCTCCTATAATTCACCCCTCCACTTT.